This T cell receptor (beta chain) is drawn from a study of response to subunit inactivated influenza vaccine. This clonotype has ten or more counts. Each CDR3 protein gets one entry after TCRdb re-called the RT-PCR reads with MiXCR. The data show more than 700,000 distinct CDR3 sequences, around 20% seen once. The length of the CDR3 is 12 residues. V was pared by 4 bases and J by 5 bases, with 9 bases between. Germline CDR1 is SQVTM and CDR2 is ANQGSEA. The TCR sequence derives from a man aged 50 or older who received an inactivated influenza vaccine. The sample consisted of PBMCs from blood, taken around 5 days after vaccination. The V call is TRBV29-1, the J call TRBJ2-1; D possibly corresponds to TRBD1 (5 bases). CDR3 protein: CSVGRGNNEQFF. The CDR3 DNA reads TGCAGCGTTGGTAGGGGAAACAATGAGCAGTTCTTC.